The clone carrying this T cell receptor (beta chain) was recorded at least ten times. Its antigen is undetermined. The V end was cut by 2 bases, the J end by 6 bases, with 7 bases between. The CDR3 is 11 residues long. Germline CDR1 and CDR2: SQVTM and ANQGSEA. Stated time point: sample taken at primary tumor resection. In each case, whole RNA from tumor, nontumor lung or frozen PBMC was sequenced unsorted. The donor population consisted of roughly 70 patients with untreated, early-stage non-small cell lung cancer. This record comes from a study of spatial heterogeneity in lung cancer. Overall study results and limits: At resection, ubiquitous expanded tumor TCRs appeared in blood more than at follow-up.

Via MiXCR, TCRdb re-called the 5' RACE reads, giving one row per CDR3 protein. The sample has 82,000 or so distinct CDR3 sequences, around 12% seen once; the top ten hold about 4.5%. This receptor was identified in a male donor with early-stage non-small cell lung cancer. The specimen comprised PBMCs, sampled at surgery. The V and J genes are TRBV29-1 and TRBJ2-5; D gene uncertain. The CDR3 DNA sequence: TGCAGCGTTGAAAAAAGCCAGACCCAGTACTTC. This encodes CSVEKSQTQYF.